These 2 T cell receptor beta chains originate from one sample sequenced in a study of patients and donors after allogeneic stem cell transplantation. TCRdb reprocessed the RT-PCR reads via MiXCR and lists one record per CDR3 protein. The sample records under 200,000 distinct CDR3 sequences, about 30% being singletons. What was sequenced was blood, either unsorted or a sorted T cell fraction (not recorded which). All receptors derive from a human donor who was either an allogeneic HSCT recipient or a stem cell or donor lymphocyte infusion donor (not recorded which). It is not recorded whose cells these are; they may come from a transplant donor.

The rearrangement links TRBV12-3 or TRBV12-4 to TRBJ1-1, with a weak D call TRBD1 (6 bases). V lost 3 bases and J lost 3, with 8 bases in between. This CDR3 has 13 residues. The CDR3 reads CASSFRTDTEAFF. CDR3 in DNA: TGTGCCAGCAGTTTCAGGACAGACACTGAAGCTTTCTTT.

This chain connects TRBV28 to TRBJ2-6; possible D gene TRBD1, 5 bases. This CDR3 has 16 amino acids. The germline V and J ends were trimmed by 3 bases and 0 bases, with 9 bases remaining between them. Germline assignment: CDR1 MDHEN and CDR2 SYDVKM. The chain's CDR3 is CASSFPTASGANVLTF. The CDR3 DNA is TGTGCCAGCAGTTTCCCGACAGCCTCTGGGGCCAACGTCCTGACTTTC.